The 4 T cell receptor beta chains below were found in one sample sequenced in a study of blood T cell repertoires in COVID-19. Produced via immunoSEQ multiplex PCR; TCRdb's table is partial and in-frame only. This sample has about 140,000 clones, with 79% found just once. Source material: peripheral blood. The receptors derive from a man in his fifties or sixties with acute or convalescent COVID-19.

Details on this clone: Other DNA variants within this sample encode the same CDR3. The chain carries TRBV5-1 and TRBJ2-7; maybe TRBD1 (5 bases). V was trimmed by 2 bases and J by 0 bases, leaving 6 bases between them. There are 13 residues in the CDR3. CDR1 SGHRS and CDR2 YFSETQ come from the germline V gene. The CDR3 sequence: CASSLTGSYEQYF. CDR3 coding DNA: TGCGCCAGCAGCTTAACAGGCTCCTACGAGCAGTACTTC.

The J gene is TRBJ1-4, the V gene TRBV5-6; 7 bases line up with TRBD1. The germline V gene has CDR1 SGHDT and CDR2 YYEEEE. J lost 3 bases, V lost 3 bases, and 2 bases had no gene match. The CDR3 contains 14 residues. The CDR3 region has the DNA TGTGCCAGCAGCTCGGGACAGTCTAATGAAAAACTGTTTTTT. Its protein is CASSSGQSNEKLFF.

The CDR3 loop is CASSQEPTGSYNSPLHF. In nucleotides, the CDR3 is TGTGCCAGCAGCCAAGAACCGACGGGCTCCTATAATTCACCCCTCCACTTT. J is TRBJ1-6 and V is TRBV3-1 (or the pseudogene TRBV3-2), with D unclear. The V end lost 0 bases, the J end lost 0 bases, and 9 bases lay between the germline ends. The CDR3 is 17 residues long. Germline loops: CDR1 LGHDT, CDR2 YNNKEL (reference sequence).

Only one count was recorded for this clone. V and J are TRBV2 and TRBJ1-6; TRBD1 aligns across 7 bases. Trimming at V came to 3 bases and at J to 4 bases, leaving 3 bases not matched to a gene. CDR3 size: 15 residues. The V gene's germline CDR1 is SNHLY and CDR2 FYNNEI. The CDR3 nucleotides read TGTGCCAGCAGTGAGGGGACAGCATATAATTCACCCCTCCACTTT. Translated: CASSEGTAYNSPLHF.